Shown below are 25 T cell receptor beta chains from a single sample sequenced in a study of regulatory T cells in long-lasting Graves disease. Arm-PCR of CDR3 regions with iRepertoire HTBI primers generated TCR beta libraries. TCRdb redid the calling of the multiplex PCR reads with MiXCR, one entry per CDR3 protein. The sample yields 400,000 to 500,000 distinct CDR3 sequences, 15% seen once. As to time point: newly diagnosed GD, antithyroid drugs for less than 3 months. Isolated PBMC RNA provided the starting material for the TCR library. These same records also appear under a second study, on T cells in Graves' hyperthyroidism and ophthalmopathy.

The sample was peripheral blood mononuclear cells (PBMCs), taken at new diagnosis, from a patient treated with antithyroid drugs. All receptors derive from a woman aged 40 to 50 with Graves disease.

This clonotype was detected ten times or more. The V gene is TRBV19, the J gene TRBJ2-7; 10 positions match TRBD1. CDR1 is LNHDA and CDR2 is SQIVND in the germline V gene (reference sequence). Losses at the gene ends were 6 bases for V and 3 bases for J; bases not matched to a gene: 8. The CDR3 is made up of 15 amino acids. In DNA form, the CDR3 reads TGTGCCAGTAGGAGGATGACAGGGGGCATCTACGAGCAGTACTTC. Translated: CASRRMTGGIYEQYF.

The sample holds a few counts of this clonotype. The gene calls are TRBV7-9 and TRBJ2-7; D may be TRBD2 (6 bases). The germline V gene has CDR1 SEHNR and CDR2 FQNEAQ (reference sequence). The length of the CDR3 is 12 residues. The ends were cut back, 3 bases at V and 6 bases at J, with 9 bases in the middle. CDR3 bases: TGTGCCAGCAGCTTTCTTAGCGGCGAGCAGTACTTC. Encoded protein: CASSFLSGEQYF.

The chain uses TRBV4-3 and TRBJ1-2; the D is unclear. CDR1 and CDR2 from the germline V gene are LGHNA and YSLEER. The CDR3 is 16 amino acids. The V gene lost 0 bases and the J gene lost 0 bases, with 11 bases spanning the gap. The CDR3 region is CASSQDFHRSNYGYTF. In DNA, the CDR3 is TGCGCCAGCAGCCAAGACTTTCACCGATCTAACTATGGCTACACCTTC.

The table lists this clonotype with many counts. The rearrangement uses TRBV7-2 and TRBJ2-1; D unresolved. The CDR3 spans 11 residues. CDR1 is SGHTA and CDR2 is FQGNSA in the germline V gene. The ends were cut back, 3 bases at V and 9 bases at J, with 6 bases in the middle. Here the CDR3 reads CASSFSTEQFF. The CDR3 DNA sequence: TGTGCCAGCAGCTTCTCTACTGAGCAGTTCTTC.

This clonotype was seen many times. V usage is TRBV5-1 and J usage is TRBJ2-1; 13 nucleotides line up with TRBD2. J lost 7 bases, V lost 2 bases, and 9 bases had no gene match. Germline V CDR1 and CDR2: SGHRS, YFSETQ. CDR3 length: 17 amino acids. The CDR3 sequence: CASSFDIQGLAGNEQFF. Written as DNA, the CDR3 is TGCGCCAGCAGCTTTGACATCCAGGGACTAGCGGGAAATGAGCAGTTCTTC. The full variable domain, rest sourced from reference TRBV5-1 and TRBJ2-1, is KAGVTQTPRYLIKTRGQQVTLSCSPISGHRSVSWYQQTPGQGLQFLFEYFSETQRNKGNFPGRFSGRQFSNSRSEMNVSTLELGDSALYLCASSFDIQGLAGNEQFFGPGTRLTVL.

Turning to this clonotype: This could be a read error, since a much larger clone is one nucleotide away. The genes are TRBV10-3 and TRBJ2-1; D is possibly TRBD1 or TRBD2 (6 bases each). The CDR3 covers 12 residues. Germline V gene sequence: CDR1 ENHRY, CDR2 SYGVKD. DNA of the CDR3: TGTGCCGTCAGAGGGGGGTCTGATGAGCAGTTCTTC. Amino acid sequence: CAVRGGSDEQFF.

In the case of this clonotype: This may arise from a read error, as a much more abundant clone is one base away. This rearrangement joins TRBV19 to TRBJ2-3; no definite D call. The tail of the sequence fits TRBJ1-5 better, so the J call may be wrong. Germline V gives CDR1 LNHDA, CDR2 SQIVND (reference sequence). This CDR3 contains 14 residues. The CDR3 here is CASSADIDGDTQHF. CDR3 in DNA: TGTGCCAGTAGCGCCGACATTGATGGAGATACGCAGCATTTT.

This clonotype was counted between two and nine times. The DNA for the CDR3 is TGTGCCAGCAGTTTATTTGGGACAGGGGGCGACGGTGGGGCCAACGTCCTGACTTTC. It yields the protein CASSLFGTGGDGGANVLTF. V and J are TRBV28 and TRBJ2-6, with TRBD1 matching 12 bases. V dropped 1 base and J dropped 3; count of bases not matched to a gene: 7. CDR3 length equals 19 residues. Germline-derived CDR1 and CDR2 are MDHEN and SYDVKM. Supplemented by reference TRBV28 and TRBJ2-6, the full variable domain reads DVKVTQSSRYLVKRTGEKVFLECVQDMDHENMFWYRQDPGLGLRLIYFSYDVKMKEKGDIPEGYSVSREKKERFSLILESASTNQTSMYLCASSLFGTGGDGGANVLTFGAGSRLTVL.

In this sample, this clonotype turned up a few times. The V call is TRBV27, the J call TRBJ1-5; D uncertain. Germline CDR1 MNHEY, CDR2 SMNVEV (reference sequence). The V gene lost 1 base and the J gene lost 4 bases, with 14 bases spanning the gap. This CDR3 contains 16 residues. The DNA of the CDR3 is TGTGCCAGCAGTTTATTGGGCGGGCATAGGAATCAGCCCCAGCATTTT. Residues: CASSLLGGHRNQPQHF.

This clonotype was picked up many times. The chain carries TRBV9 and TRBJ2-1, with 11 bases fitting TRBD1. Losses at the gene ends were 0 bases for V and 6 bases for J; bases not matched to a gene: 8. The CDR3 is made up of 17 amino acids. The germline V gene encodes CDR1 SGDLS and CDR2 YYNGEE. CDR3: CASSVGGGQGVINEQFF. The CDR3 nucleotides are TGTGCCAGCAGCGTAGGAGGGGGACAGGGGGTCATCAATGAGCAGTTCTTC.

This clonotype was detected a few times. The V gene is TRBV3-1, the J gene TRBJ2-4; TRBD2 is a possible D gene (6 bases). The CDR3 sequence is 14 residues long. Trimming cost V 4 bases and J 5 bases, with 12 bases left between them. Germline-derived CDR1 and CDR2 are LGHDT and YNNKEL (reference sequence). CDR3 region: CASSPRGLENIQYF. For the CDR3, the DNA is TGTGCCAGCAGCCCCCGGGGGTTAGAAAACATTCAGTACTTC.

This clonotype occurred many times. The chain recombines TRBV10-3 with TRBJ2-7; 7 bases are a match to TRBD1. CDR1 ENHRY and CDR2 SYGVKD come from the germline V gene. The CDR3 sequence is 13 residues long. V shed 3 bases and J 5 bases; nucleotides not matched to a gene: 4. The chain's CDR3 is CAISDYTGDEQYF. DNA of the CDR3: TGTGCCATCAGTGATTATACAGGGGACGAGCAGTACTTC.

The table lists this clonotype with a few counts. This chain joins TRBV19 and TRBJ2-7; TRBD1 matches at 9 bases. The CDR3 has 15 residues. Looked up from germline, CDR1 is LNHDA and CDR2 is SQIVND (reference sequence). The trim removed 5 bases at V and 4 bases at J, leaving 9 bases unmatched. CDR3 sequence (DNA): TGTGCCAGTAGTGCAAGCATGGACAGGGGTTACGAGCAGTACTTC. This translates into CASSASMDRGYEQYF. The variable domain in full, completed from reference TRBV19 and TRBJ2-7, reads DGGITQSPKYLFRKEGQNVTLSCEQNLNHDAMYWYRQDPGQGLRLIYYSQIVNDFQKGDIAEGYSVSREKKESFPLTVTSAQKNPTAFYLCASSASMDRGYEQYFGPGTRLTVT.

This clonotype was counted only a few times. The rearrangement joins TRBV28 to TRBJ1-5; D uncertain. The length of the CDR3 is 13 residues. Germline CDR1 and CDR2: MDHEN and SYDVKM. Trimming left V 6 bases short and J 11 bases short, with 17 bases between. The chain's CDR3 is CASSPTQVWAQHF. Here the CDR3 DNA reads TGTGCCAGCAGCCCCACCCAGGTGTGGGCCCAGCATTTT. Drawing the rest from reference TRBV28 and TRBJ1-5, the complete variable domain is DVKVTQSSRYLVKRTGEKVFLECVQDMDHENMFWYRQDPGLGLRLIYFSYDVKMKEKGDIPEGYSVSREKKERFSLILESASTNQTSMYLCASSPTQVWAQHFGDGTRLSIL.

This clonotype was detected ten times or more. The rearrangement uses TRBV18 and TRBJ2-1; D remains ambiguous. The CDR3 spans 13 residues. In germline, CDR1 is KGHSH, CDR2 LQKENI. V dropped 3 bases and J dropped 10 bases, with 13 bases sitting between them. Written as DNA, the CDR3 is TGTGCCAGCTCACCTGGGCAGGAATGGGAGCAGTTCTTC. Amino acid sequence: CASSPGQEWEQFF.

This clonotype was detected many times. This rearrangement joins TRBV19 to TRBJ1-1, with a tentative D call TRBD1 (5 bases). The CDR3 contains 15 residues. CDR1 is LNHDA, CDR2 SQIVND, per germline (reference sequence). V lost 1 base and J 4 bases, leaving 13 bases between the germline ends. CDR3 bases: TGTGCCAGTAGTATAGTGACAGCAGCCTCCACTGAAGCTTTCTTT. Amino acids: CASSIVTAASTEAFF. The complete variable domain, with remaining parts taken from reference TRBV19 and TRBJ1-1, reads DGGITQSPKYLFRKEGQNVTLSCEQNLNHDAMYWYRQDPGQGLRLIYYSQIVNDFQKGDIAEGYSVSREKKESFPLTVTSAQKNPTAFYLCASSIVTAASTEAFFGQGTRLTVV.

This clonotype showed up just a few times. This chain connects TRBV27 to TRBJ1-3; TRBD1 aligns across 7 bases. The J segment lost 0 bases and the V segment lost 6 bases, leaving 5 bases of the junction unmatched. The CDR3 consists of 15 residues. The germline gives CDR1 MNHEY, CDR2 SMNVEV (reference sequence). DNA for the CDR3: TGTGCCAGCAGCCATCCAGGGGGCTCTGGAAACACCATATATTTT. This translates into CASSHPGGSGNTIYF.

The gene calls are TRBV6-1 and TRBJ1-1; unclear D gene. This CDR3 contains 12 residues. From germline, CDR1 is MNHNS and CDR2 SASEGT. Trimming took off 1 base at V and 14 bases at J, with 14 bases between the two ends. CDR3 nucleotide sequence: TGTGCCAGCAGTGAAGTTGCGGAGGCGGGATTCTTT. This gives the protein CASSEVAEAGFF.

In the case of this clonotype: The germline gene is not matched at one end of the junction; a read error may be the cause. The chain combines TRBV14 with TRBJ1-2, with D possibly TRBD1 on 6 matching bases. Looked up from germline, CDR1 is SGHDN and CDR2 is FVKESK. CDR3 length: 16 residues. In DNA, the CDR3 is TGTGCCAGCACCCAAATACAAACAGGGTTCGGGTATGGCTACACCTTC. Protein product: CASTQIQTGFGYGYTF.

This clonotype was seen only a few times. The CDR3 bases are TGCAGCGTTGATGAGGGCACAGATACGCAGTATTTT. Its protein is CSVDEGTDTQYF. J is TRBJ2-3 and V is TRBV29-1; D remains ambiguous. Germline V gene lookup returns CDR1 SQVTM and CDR2 ANQGSEA. Trimming removed 3 bases at V and 1 base at J, with 5 bases between. The CDR3 is made up of 12 amino acids.

The table lists this clonotype with many counts. This chain links TRBV20-1 with TRBJ2-7; perhaps TRBD2 as D (6 bases). Germline V gene lookup returns CDR1 DFQATT and CDR2 SNEGSKA (reference sequence). This CDR3 has 14 amino acids. Deletions cut 3 bases from V and 3 bases from J, with 15 bases between. The CDR3, as DNA: TGCAGTGCTAGCTTAGGAGGGGCAGACTACGAGCAGTACTTC. As protein: CSASLGGADYEQYF.

This clonotype was recorded at least ten times. The chain is built from TRBV28 and TRBJ2-1; 13 nucleotides match TRBD2. The germline gives CDR1 MDHEN, CDR2 SYDVKM. V trimming: 3 bases; J trimming: 2 bases; junction bases outside the gene matches: 7. CDR3 length: 18 residues. The CDR3 loop is CASSFGLAGVGTYNEQFF. For the CDR3, the DNA is TGTGCCAGCAGTTTCGGACTAGCGGGAGTAGGAACCTACAATGAGCAGTTCTTC.

This clonotype occurred many times. V is TRBV9 and J is TRBJ1-6; D unclear. The germline V and J ends were trimmed by 3 bases and 5 bases, with 9 bases remaining between them. Per germline, CDR1 SGDLS and CDR2 YYNGEE. This CDR3 spans 14 amino acids. The CDR3 nucleotides read TGTGCCAGCAGCGAGGGATCTAATAATTCACCCCTCCACTTT. Translating it yields CASSEGSNNSPLHF.

This clonotype has only a few counts. The CDR3 region is CASSLERTGSPPWDDKQFF. The CDR3 DNA reads as TGTGCCAGCAGCTTGGAACGGACAGGTTCCCCCCCCTGGGATGATAAGCAGTTCTTC. The chain uses TRBV5-8 and TRBJ2-1; 7 nucleotides match TRBD1. After removal of 0 bases from V and 11 bases from J, the junction contained 23 bases not matched to a gene. The CDR3 has 19 residues. Germline CDR1 reads SGHTS; CDR2 reads YDEGEE.

This clonotype was found a few times. The rearrangement joins TRBV7-2 to TRBJ2-6, with 10 positions matching TRBD2. The trim removed 2 bases at V and 0 bases at J, leaving 7 bases unmatched. Looked up from germline, CDR1 is SGHTA and CDR2 is FQGNSA. The CDR3 has 19 amino acids. The CDR3: CASSLWASGSISGANVLTF. The CDR3 nucleotides read TGTGCCAGCAGCTTATGGGCTAGCGGGAGTATCTCTGGGGCCAACGTCCTGACTTTC.